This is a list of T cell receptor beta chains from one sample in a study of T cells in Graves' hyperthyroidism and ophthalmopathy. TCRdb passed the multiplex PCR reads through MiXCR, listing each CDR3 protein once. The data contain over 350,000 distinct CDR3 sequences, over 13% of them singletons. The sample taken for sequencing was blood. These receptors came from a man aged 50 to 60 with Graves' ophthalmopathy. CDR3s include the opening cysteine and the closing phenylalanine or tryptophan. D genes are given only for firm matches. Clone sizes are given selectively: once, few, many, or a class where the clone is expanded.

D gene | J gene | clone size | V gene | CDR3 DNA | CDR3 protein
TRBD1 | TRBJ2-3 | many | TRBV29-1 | TGCAGCGTCTCACAACAGGGGGCGCGCACAGATACGCAGTATTTT | CSVSQQGARTDTQYF
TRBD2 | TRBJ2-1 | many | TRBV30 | TGTGCCTGGACGCTAGCGGTCTCCTACAATGAGCAGTTCTTC | CAWTLAVSYNEQFF
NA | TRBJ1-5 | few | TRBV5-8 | TGTGCCAGCAGCTTGGGACAGCCCCAGCATTTT | CASSLGQPQHF
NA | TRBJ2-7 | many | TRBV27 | TGTGCCAGCAGTTCACCTCAAGGACGGGACGAGCAGTACTTC | CASSSPQGRDEQYF
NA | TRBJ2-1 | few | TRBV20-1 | TGCAGTGCTAGGGGTCCTTCCTACAATGAGCAGTTCTTC | CSARGPSYNEQFF
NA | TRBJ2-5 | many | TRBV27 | TGTGCCAGCAGTTTAGGGGTCGGTTACCAAGAGACCCAGTACTTC | CASSLGVGYQETQYF
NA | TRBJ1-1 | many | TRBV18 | TGTGCCAGCTCACCACCGGGAGCGAACACTGAAGCTTTCTTT | CASSPPGANTEAFF
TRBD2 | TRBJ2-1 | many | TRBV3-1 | TGTGCCAGCAGCCGGACTAGCGGATACAATGAGCAGTTCTTC | CASSRTSGYNEQFF
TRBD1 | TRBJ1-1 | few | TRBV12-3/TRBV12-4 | TGTGCCAGCATCTGGACAGGAGTATCTGAAGCTTTCTTT | CASIWTGVSEAFF
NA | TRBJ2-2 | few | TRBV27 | TGTGCCAGCAGTTTGTTCGCGATTTCGAACACCGGGGAGCTGTTTTTT | CASSLFAISNTGELFF
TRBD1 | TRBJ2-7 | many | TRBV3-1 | TGTGCCAGCAGCCAAGTATCGGGACAGGGGCCGGTCGAGCAGTACTTC | CASSQVSGQGPVEQYF
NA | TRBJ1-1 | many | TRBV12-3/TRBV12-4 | TGTGCCAGCAGTTTCGGACGGAGTGAAGCTTTCTTT | CASSFGRSEAFF
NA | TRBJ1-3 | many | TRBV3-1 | TGTGCCAGCAGCCAGGGACGCGGAAACACCATATATTTT | CASSQGRGNTIYF
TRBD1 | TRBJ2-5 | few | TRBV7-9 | TGTGCCAGCAGCTCAAACAGGGGAGCAGAGACCCAGTACTTC | CASSSNRGAETQYF
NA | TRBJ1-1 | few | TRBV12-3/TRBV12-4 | TGTGCCAGCAGTTGGTCAAACCGGGGAGCCGCTGAAGCTTTCTTT | CASSWSNRGAAEAFF
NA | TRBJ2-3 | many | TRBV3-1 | TGTGCCAGCAGCCAAGGGTTCGGTGGGACAGATACGCAGTATTTT | CASSQGFGGTDTQYF
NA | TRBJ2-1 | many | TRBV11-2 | TGTGCCAGCAGCAAACGAGACGGACCGGAGCAGTTCTTC | CASSKRDGPEQFF
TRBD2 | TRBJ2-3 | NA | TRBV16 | TGTGCCAGCAGCCAATCCGTAGCGGGCTTCACAGATACGCAGTATTTT | CASSQSVAGFTDTQYF
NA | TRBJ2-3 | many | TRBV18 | TGTGCCAGCTCACGAAATCAGGGGACAGATACGCAGTATTTT | CASSRNQGTDTQYF
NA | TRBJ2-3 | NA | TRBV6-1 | TGTGCCAGCGGCTGGCGGAATACGCAGTATTTT | CASGWRNTQYF
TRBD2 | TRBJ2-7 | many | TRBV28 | TGTGCCAGCAGTTTGCAATTACTAGCGGGAGCCTCCTACGAGCAGTACTTC | CASSLQLLAGASYEQYF
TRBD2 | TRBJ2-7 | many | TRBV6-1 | TGTGCCAGCAGTGAAACTGGGAGAGCGGGATCCTACGAGCAGTACTTC | CASSETGRAGSYEQYF
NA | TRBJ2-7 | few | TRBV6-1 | TGTGCCAGCAGTTTCCCCGGGAACTACGAGCAGTACTTC | CASSFPGNYEQYF
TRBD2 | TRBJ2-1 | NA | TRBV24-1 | TGTGCCACCAGTGACCCCGGGACTAGCTCCAATGAGCAGTTCTTC | CATSDPGTSSNEQFF
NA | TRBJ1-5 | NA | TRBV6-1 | TGTGCCAGCAGTGAAGTGGGAAATCAGCCCCAGCATTTT | CASSEVGNQPQHF
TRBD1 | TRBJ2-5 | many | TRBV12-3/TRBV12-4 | TGTGCCAGCAGTTTATTTGGGACAGGGGCCGAGACCCAGTACTTC | CASSLFGTGAETQYF
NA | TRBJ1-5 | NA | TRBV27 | TGTGCCAGCAGTTTATCGATTGGGGTCAATCAGCCCCAGCATTTT | CASSLSIGVNQPQHF
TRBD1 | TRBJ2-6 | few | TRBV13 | TGTGCCAGCAGCCCGAAACCGGGACAGGGGACTGATGGGGCCAACGTCCTGACTTTC | CASSPKPGQGTDGANVLTF
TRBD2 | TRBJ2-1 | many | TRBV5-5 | TGTGCCAGCAGCTCCATAGCGGGAGGAATGTACAATGAGCAGTTCTTC | CASSSIAGGMYNEQFF
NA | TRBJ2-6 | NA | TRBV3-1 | TGTGCCAGCAGCCAGGCCAACTCTGGGGCCAACGTCCTGACTTTC | CASSQANSGANVLTF
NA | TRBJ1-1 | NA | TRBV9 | TGTGCCAGCAGCCCCACCCTTGGGGGGGGCTGGTTCTCTGAAGCTTTCTTT | CASSPTLGGGWFSEAFF
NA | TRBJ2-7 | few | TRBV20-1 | TGCAGTGCTGAAGACCGGGTAGGCTCTGAGCAGTACTTC | CSAEDRVGSEQYF
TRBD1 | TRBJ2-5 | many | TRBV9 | TGTGCCAGCAGCGTAAGGACAGGGGGCGCGTCGGGAGGGCAAGAGACCCAGTACTTC | CASSVRTGGASGGQETQYF
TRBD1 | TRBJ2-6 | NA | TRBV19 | TGTGCCAGTAGTAAGGGACAGGGGAACGTCCTGACTTTC | CASSKGQGNVLTF
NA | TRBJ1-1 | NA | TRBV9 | TGTGCCAGCGGCGTACAGGGTTTGAACACTGAAGCTTTCTTT | CASGVQGLNTEAFF
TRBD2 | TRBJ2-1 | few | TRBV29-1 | TGCAGCGTTGAAGATTTTACTAGCGGGGGGACCAATGAGCAGTTCTTC | CSVEDFTSGGTNEQFF
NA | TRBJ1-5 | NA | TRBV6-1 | TGTGCCCGCCATTTTGGCGGGCTAAATCAGCCCCAGCATTTT | CARHFGGLNQPQHF
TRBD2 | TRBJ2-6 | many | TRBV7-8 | TGTGCCAGCAGCTTAGTTTCGTTGATGACTCGGCGGGGGTCTGGGGCCAACGTCCTGACTTTC | CASSLVSLMTRRGSGANVLTF
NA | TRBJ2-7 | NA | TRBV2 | TGTGCCAGCAGTGTTCGGGCTTACGAGCAGTACTTC | CASSVRAYEQYF
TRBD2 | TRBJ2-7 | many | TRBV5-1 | TGCGCCAGCAGCCGGGGGAGCGGGAGGGGGTACGAGCAGTACTTC | CASSRGSGRGYEQYF
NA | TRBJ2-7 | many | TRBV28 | TGTGCCAGCAGTTTACTACAGGGCAGCTCCTACGAGCAGTACTTC | CASSLLQGSSYEQYF
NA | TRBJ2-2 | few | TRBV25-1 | TGTGCCAGCAGTGGTTTGGAGGGTAACACCGGGGAGCTGTTTTTT | CASSGLEGNTGELFF
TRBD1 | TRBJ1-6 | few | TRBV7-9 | TGTGCCAGCAGCCCACAGACAGGGTCTAATTCACCCCTCCACTTT | CASSPQTGSNSPLHF
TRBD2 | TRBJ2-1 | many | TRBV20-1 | TGCAGTGCTTGGGGACTAGCGGGAGTATCCTACAATGAGCAGTTCTTC | CSAWGLAGVSYNEQFF
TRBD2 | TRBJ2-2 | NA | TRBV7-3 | TGTGCCAGCAGCTCCCGACTAGCGGGGAACACCGGGGAGCTGTTTTTT | CASSSRLAGNTGELFF
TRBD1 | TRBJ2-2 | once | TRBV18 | TGTGCCAGTTCACCGCCGGGACAGGGGTCGAACACCGGGGAGCTGTTTTTT | CASSPPGQGSNTGELFF